One sample yielded the 17 T cell receptor beta chains listed below, sequenced in a study of blood T cells in healthy people across ages. Combining a sample-barcoded 5' primer with a J-beta primer mix, a second PCR ran for roughly 7 to 11 cycles. TCRdb recomputed calls from the 5' RACE reads with MiXCR, one row per CDR3 protein. The data show around 1.1 million distinct CDR3 sequences, under 40% seen once. Sequenced material: blood. These TCRs come from a man younger than 35 in good health.

The V gene is TRBV6-6, the J gene TRBJ1-5; maybe TRBD1 (5 bases). CDR1 is MNHNY and CDR2 is SVGAGI in the germline V gene (reference sequence). The V and J ends lost 2 bases and 8 bases respectively, with 10 bases between them. CDR3 length equals 13 residues. The CDR3 DNA reads TGTGCCAGCAGTTACCAACAGGCGGAGCCCCAGCATTTT. Its translation: CASSYQQAEPQHF.

This chain uses TRBV20-1 with TRBJ1-6; 7 nucleotides agree with TRBD1. The CDR3 sequence is 14 residues long. V gave up 0 bases and J gave up 7 bases; unmatched junction bases: 3. Germline values: CDR1 DFQATT, CDR2 SNEGSKA (reference sequence). The CDR3 DNA sequence: TGCAGTGCTAGAGACCAGGACAGGAATTCACCCCTCCACTTT. Translated: CSARDQDRNSPLHF.

CDR3 amino acids: CAISEHTGDNEQFF. The CDR3, as DNA: TGTGCCATCAGTGAACATACAGGGGACAATGAGCAGTTCTTC. V and J are TRBV10-3 and TRBJ2-1, with 7 bases fitting TRBD1. V was clipped by 3 bases and J by 5 bases; unmatched bases: 4. Looked up from germline, CDR1 is ENHRY and CDR2 is SYGVKD. The CDR3 covers 14 residues.

This clonotype has only a few counts. The genes are TRBV19 and TRBJ2-5; possibly TRBD1 or TRBD2 for D (6 bases each). Per germline, CDR1 LNHDA and CDR2 SQIVND (reference sequence). V was trimmed by 9 bases and J by 4 bases, leaving 21 bases between them. This CDR3 is 15 amino acids long. DNA for the CDR3: TGTGCCAGCGCTCGTGGTGGGGGGACACGAGAGACCCAGTACTTC. Its translation: CASARGGGTRETQYF.

This chain links TRBV9 with TRBJ1-1; D gene unclear. Germline V gene sequence: CDR1 SGDLS, CDR2 YYNGEE. The CDR3 loop spans 14 amino acids. Trimming left V 0 bases short and J 6 bases short, with 12 bases between. CDR3 nucleotides: TGTGCCAGCAGCGTAGGTGAACCGCGGGCTGAAGCTTTCTTT. This encodes CASSVGEPRAEAFF.

This clonotype appeared a few times. The gene calls are TRBV13 and TRBJ2-1; D possibly corresponds to TRBD2 (5 bases). V was clipped by 5 bases and J by 6 bases, with 17 bases between them. Germline V gene lookup returns CDR1 PRHDT and CDR2 FYEKMQ (reference sequence). The CDR3 spans 15 residues. This chain's CDR3 is CASSTGLPYSNEQFF. CDR3 coding DNA: TGTGCCAGCAGCACCGGACTCCCCTACTCCAATGAGCAGTTCTTC.

The genes are TRBV7-2 and TRBJ1-2, with TRBD1 identical over 7 bases. V lost 5 bases and J lost 3; bases outside the gene matches: 12. CDR3 length: 16 amino acids. Germline V CDR1 and CDR2: SGHTA, FQGNSA. DNA of the CDR3: TGTGCCAGCAGCCAAGCAACCTCCAGGGGGTACTATGGCTACACCTTC. It yields the protein CASSQATSRGYYGYTF.

The chain recombines TRBV2 with TRBJ2-1; D is possibly TRBD2 (5 bases). Per germline, CDR1 SNHLY and CDR2 FYNNEI. V was trimmed by 7 bases and J by 10 bases, leaving 14 bases between them. The length of the CDR3 is 12 residues. The CDR3 is CASTDSGYEQFF. The CDR3 DNA follows: TGTGCCAGCACTGATTCGGGGTACGAGCAGTTCTTC.

The rearrangement links TRBV6-5 to TRBJ2-1, with 10 bases aligning to TRBD1. The CDR3 is made up of 15 amino acids. The V and J ends lost 6 bases and 3 bases, in that order; junction bases with no gene match: 5. CDR1 and CDR2 from the germline V gene are MNHEY and SVGAGI. This CDR3 reads CASSAGTGVYNEQFF. CDR3 in DNA: TGTGCCAGCAGCGCCGGGACAGGGGTCTACAATGAGCAGTTCTTC.

Details on this clonotype: A much larger clone sits a single nucleotide away, making a read error possible. The chain links TRBV5-1 to TRBJ2-7; D is perhaps TRBD2 (5 bases). The V end was cut by 5 bases, the J end by 7 bases, with 10 bases between. Germline CDR1 and CDR2: SGHRS and YFSETQ. This CDR3 contains 11 residues. CDR3 in amino acids: CASRLRGEQYF. CDR3 DNA sequence: TGCGCCAGCAGGCTTAGAGGGGAGCAGTACTTC.

A few counts support this clonotype. This rearrangement joins TRBV10-3 to TRBJ2-1; the D call may be TRBD1 or TRBD2 (5 bases each). Trimming pared 0 bases from V and 8 bases from J, leaving 8 bases between. CDR3 size: 13 residues. Germline values: CDR1 ENHRY, CDR2 SYGVKD. CDR3 DNA sequence: TGTGCCATCAGTGAGTCAAGAGGGGATGAGCAGTTCTTC. Encoded protein: CAISESRGDEQFF.

The genes are TRBV27 and TRBJ2-7; 7 bases fit TRBD2. Germline assignment: CDR1 MNHEY and CDR2 SMNVEV (reference sequence). The J segment lost 0 bases and the V segment lost 0 bases, leaving 2 bases of the junction unmatched. The CDR3 is 15 residues long. The CDR3 protein is CASSLSRGSSYEQYF. CDR3 DNA sequence: TGTGCCAGCAGTTTATCCCGCGGGAGCTCCTACGAGCAGTACTTC.

The chain couples TRBV7-9 to TRBJ1-1; D not resolved. CDR1 is SEHNR, CDR2 FQNEAQ, per germline (reference sequence). Trimming shortened V by 6 bases and J by 0 bases, and 11 bases separated the two germline ends. The CDR3 loop spans 14 amino acids. CDR3 DNA: TGTGCCAGCAGGGGAGGATATTTGAACACTGAAGCTTTCTTT. As protein: CASRGGYLNTEAFF.

The chain carries TRBV6-6 and TRBJ1-3; 7 bases map to TRBD1. CDR1 is MNHNY and CDR2 is SVGAGI in the germline V gene (reference sequence). The ends lost 6 bases at V and 3 bases at J; junction bases unmatched: 8. The CDR3 is 15 amino acids. The CDR3 bases are TGTGCCAGCAGGACAGACAGGGATGGTGGAAACACCATATATTTT. The encoded protein is CASRTDRDGGNTIYF.

This clonotype was seen a handful of times. The rearrangement uses TRBV3-1 and TRBJ1-1; possible D gene TRBD1, 5 bases. The length of the CDR3 is 14 residues. With 1 base removed from V and 4 bases from J, the gap between germline ends came to 10 bases. Per germline, CDR1 LGHDT and CDR2 YNNKEL (reference sequence). The CDR3 loop is CASSQVQVGTEAFF. Here the CDR3 DNA reads TGTGCCAGCAGCCAAGTACAGGTAGGCACTGAAGCTTTCTTT.

The V call is TRBV20-1, the J call TRBJ1-1; perhaps TRBD1 as D (5 bases). This CDR3 is built from 13 residues. Germline V gene data show CDR1 as DFQATT and CDR2 as SNEGSKA (reference sequence). Deletions cut 6 bases from V and 4 bases from J, with 15 bases between. CDR3 amino acids: CSAPGGGATEAFF. In DNA form, the CDR3 reads TGCAGTGCCCCCGGGGGGGGAGCCACTGAAGCTTTCTTT.

This chain joins TRBV7-9 and TRBJ2-3, with 14 bases identical to TRBD2. Germline CDR1 and CDR2: SEHNR and FQNEAQ (reference sequence). V gave up 5 bases and J gave up 7 bases; unmatched junction bases: 11. The CDR3 consists of 17 residues. The CDR3 loop is CASSNVGGTSGGNTQYF. The CDR3 coding sequence is TGTGCCAGCAGCAACGTAGGAGGGACTAGCGGGGGAAATACGCAGTATTTT.